These 26 T cell receptor beta chains share one sample of origin, sequenced in a study of spatial heterogeneity in lung cancer. Study results and limitations: One measure, the expanded intratumoral alpha and beta TCR count, tracked tumor mutation counts.

These receptors are not linked to any known antigen. The sample's time point: sample taken at primary tumor resection. One entry per CDR3 protein results from TCRdb running MiXCR on the 5' RACE reads. The sample contains about 1,900 distinct CDR3 sequences, roughly 21% of which appear only once. The sample consisted of lung tumor tissue, taken at surgery. The receptors come from a male donor with early-stage non-small cell lung cancer.

This clonotype is medium-sized. This beta chain represents an off-target read in a library built for alpha chains; its size is of limited meaning. This chain connects TRBV6-5 to TRBJ2-1, with D maybe TRBD1 (5 bases). CDR3 size: 15 residues. Trimming left V 11 bases short and J 2 bases short, with 19 bases between. Germline V gives CDR1 MNHEY, CDR2 SVGAGI. CDR3 amino acids: CASQGYEKTYNEQFF. CDR3 in DNA: TGTGCCTCCCAGGGCTATGAAAAAACCTACAATGAGCAGTTCTTC.

By its share, this clonotype is medium-sized. A library made for alpha chains picked up this beta chain off target, so its size means little. V is TRBV12-3 or TRBV12-4 and J is TRBJ2-2, with TRBD2 matching 8 bases. This CDR3 comprises 16 residues. The V gene end was trimmed by 7 bases and the J gene end by 5 bases; junction bases not matched to a gene: 12. CDR3 DNA sequence: TGTGCCAGCAACCTTTACGCGGGGGGTAGTACCGGGGAGCTGTTTTTT. This sequence encodes CASNLYAGGSTGELFF.

This clonotype is termed medium-sized (0.01 to 0.1%). The size of this beta chain means little, since it is a stray read in a library made for alpha chains. This rearrangement joins TRBV5-1 to TRBJ2-2; D tentatively reads TRBD1 or TRBD2 (5 bases each). In germline, CDR1 is SGHRS, CDR2 YFSETQ. V was cut by 2 bases and J by 0 bases, with 8 bases left in between. The CDR3 spans 15 residues. The CDR3 DNA reads as TGCGCCAGCAGCTTAGGGACCGCGAACACCGGGGAGCTGTTTTTT. Its translation: CASSLGTANTGELFF.

This clonotype is classed as medium-sized. Since the library was made to target alpha chains, this beta chain is a stray read and its abundance is not meaningful. The rearrangement joins TRBV20-1 to TRBJ2-3; no clear D gene. The CDR3 is 15 residues long. The V gene's germline CDR1 is DFQATT and CDR2 SNEGSKA (reference sequence). V lost 0 bases and J lost 5, with 15 bases in between. CDR3 DNA: TGCAGTGCTAGAGATTTCCGTGGCAGTATAGATACGCAGTATTTT. Translating gives CSARDFRGSIDTQYF.

By proportion, this clonotype is medium-sized. This beta chain is a stray read from a library made for alpha chains; its abundance is not meaningful. J is TRBJ2-3 and V is TRBV4-1; no clear D. Germline assignment: CDR1 MGHRA and CDR2 YSYEKL. V shed 3 bases and J shed 13 bases, with 20 bases lying between them. This CDR3 comprises 14 residues. The CDR3 coding sequence is TGCGCCAGCAGCCAGGAACCTTCCCCCGGCGAGGAGTATTTT. Residues: CASSQEPSPGEEYF.

Judged by abundance, this clonotype is medium-sized. For a library built for alpha chains, this beta chain is a stray read; little rests on its size. V usage is TRBV11-2 and J usage is TRBJ2-3; D gene uncertain. Germline CDR1 SGHAT, CDR2 FQNNGV. CDR3 length: 18 amino acids. Trimming took 3 bases from V and 1 from J, leaving 20 bases between them. The CDR3, as DNA: TGTGCCAGCAGCTTCCCAGGTTCCGCCTCGGTTCGCACAGATACGCAGTATTTT. It encodes CASSFPGSASVRTDTQYF.

This clonotype is deemed large (0.1 to 1%). In a library made to pick up alpha chains, this beta chain is a stray read with a size that means little. The chain links TRBV5-6 to TRBJ2-2; D is unresolved. The CDR3 covers 15 residues. V was trimmed by 2 bases and J by 1 base, leaving 9 bases between them. Germline CDR1 reads SGHDT; CDR2 reads YYEEEE. In DNA form, the CDR3 reads TGTGCCAGCAGCTTATGGGGTCTGAACACCGGGGAGCTGTTTTTT. It specifies CASSLWGLNTGELFF.

By sample fraction, this clonotype is medium-sized. The size of this beta chain means little, since it is a stray read in a library made for alpha chains. The chain joins TRBV2 to TRBJ2-5; 10 bases agree with TRBD1. The CDR3 spans 15 residues. Losses at the gene ends were 6 bases for V and 3 bases for J; bases not matched to a gene: 7. Germline V CDR1 and CDR2: SNHLY, FYNNEI. The CDR3 region is CASRSAGTGEETQYF. CDR3 DNA sequence: TGTGCCAGCAGGTCGGCGGGGACAGGGGAAGAGACCCAGTACTTC.

In this sample, this clonotype is medium-sized. This beta chain came through as a stray read in a library set up for alpha chains, and its size says little. The V call is TRBV3-1, the J call TRBJ2-3; D is perhaps TRBD2 (5 bases). Germline assignment: CDR1 LGHDT and CDR2 YNNKEL (reference sequence). V gave up 0 bases and J gave up 13 bases, with 17 bases separating them. This CDR3 is 14 amino acids long. The CDR3 is CASSQDRGRAREYF. For the CDR3, the DNA is TGTGCCAGCAGCCAAGATCGAGGGCGAGCCAGAGAGTATTTT.

By its share, this clonotype is medium-sized. Within a library made for alpha chains, this beta chain is off target, and its count is uninformative. The V call is TRBV5-1, the J call TRBJ2-3; possibly TRBD2 for D (6 bases). The V gene lost 4 bases and the J gene lost 0 bases, with 12 bases spanning the gap. The V gene's germline CDR1 is SGHRS and CDR2 YFSETQ. The CDR3 sequence is 15 residues long. The CDR3 DNA is TGCGCCAGCAGCCCCGATGGGACTAGCACAGATACGCAGTATTTT. Encoded protein: CASSPDGTSTDTQYF. The whole variable domain, filled in from reference TRBV5-1 and TRBJ2-3, reads KAGVTQTPRYLIKTRGQQVTLSCSPISGHRSVSWYQQTPGQGLQFLFEYFSETQRNKGNFPGRFSGRQFSNSRSEMNVSTLELGDSALYLCASSPDGTSTDTQYFGPGTRLTVL.

Comments on this clonotype: This beta chain is a stray read from a library made for alpha chains; its abundance is not meaningful. The chain recombines TRBV6-5 with TRBJ2-1; D might be TRBD1 or TRBD2, each matching 5 bases. Trimming removed 3 bases at V and 8 bases at J, with 17 bases between. Germline loops: CDR1 MNHEY, CDR2 SVGAGI. The CDR3 contains 15 residues. CDR3 bases: TGTGCCAGCAGTTATACACGGGGCGGAGTCGATGAGCAGTTCTTC. Translation: CASSYTRGGVDEQFF.

This clonotype is medium-sized within its sample. This beta chain lies outside the target of a library built for alpha chains; its clone size means little. This chain connects TRBV5-1 to TRBJ1-1; D uncertain. CDR1 is SGHRS, CDR2 YFSETQ, per germline. The CDR3 is 15 amino acids. The V end lost 0 bases, the J end lost 3 bases, and 12 bases lay between the germline ends. The CDR3 sequence: CASSLERIGHTEAFF. The CDR3 bases are TGCGCCAGCAGCTTGGAAAGGATAGGTCACACTGAAGCTTTCTTT.

This clonotype is medium-sized within its sample. This beta chain is an unintended read in a library built for alpha chains; its size means little. CDR3 nucleotides: TGTGCCAGCAGTTATGGACGGGCCTACGAGCAGTACTTC. Translated: CASSYGRAYEQYF. The gene calls are TRBV6-5 and TRBJ2-7; D gene unclear. Germline CDR1 MNHEY, CDR2 SVGAGI. V dropped 3 bases and J dropped 2 bases, with 8 bases sitting between them. The CDR3 is 13 amino acids.

This clonotype has a handful of counts. For a library built for alpha chains, this beta chain is a stray read; little rests on its size. The chain joins TRBV19 to TRBJ2-5; D may be TRBD1 or TRBD2 (5 bases each). This CDR3 is 14 amino acids long. The V end lost 5 bases, the J end lost 1 base, and 11 bases lay between the germline ends. Looked up from germline, CDR1 is LNHDA and CDR2 is SQIVND (reference sequence). CDR3 amino acids: CASSPRDLQETQYF. The CDR3 nucleotides read TGTGCCAGTAGTCCTAGGGACCTCCAAGAGACCCAGTACTTC.

This clonotype is large (0.1 to 1%) within its sample. This beta chain is off target for a library built for alpha chains, so its abundance means little. The J gene is TRBJ2-2, the V gene TRBV3-1; no definite D call. Trimming stripped 0 bases from V and 0 bases from J, with 11 bases between. Germline CDR1 and CDR2: LGHDT and YNNKEL (reference sequence). This CDR3 has 17 residues. CDR3 sequence: CASSQEALLSNTGELFF. CDR3 nucleotide sequence: TGTGCCAGCAGCCAAGAGGCGCTCCTATCGAACACCGGGGAGCTGTTTTTT. The full variable domain, its missing parts supplied by reference TRBV3-1 and TRBJ2-2, is DTAVSQTPKYLVTQMGNDKSIKCEQNLGHDTMYWYKQDSKKFLKIMFSYNNKELIINETVPNRFSPKSPDKAHLNLHINSLELGDSAVYFCASSQEALLSNTGELFFGEGSRLTVL.

This clonotype is classed as medium-sized. As an off-target read in a library built for alpha chains, this beta chain has a frequency of little significance. V gene TRBV5-1 combines with J gene TRBJ1-3; TRBD1 agrees at 9 bases. Looked up from germline, CDR1 is SGHRS and CDR2 is YFSETQ. V lost 4 bases to trimming and J lost 5 bases; unmatched junction nucleotides: 7. The CDR3 spans 15 residues. CDR3 bases: TGCGCCAGCAGCACCGAACAGGGGGCGCGAAACACCATATATTTT. This sequence encodes CASSTEQGARNTIYF.

Only a few counts were recorded for this clonotype. Found in a library prepared for alpha chains, this beta chain is an off-target read, and its abundance has little meaning. The V call is TRBV28, the J call TRBJ1-3; TRBD1 matches 10 bases. Germline CDR1 and CDR2: MDHEN and SYDVKM. CDR3 length equals 15 residues. Trimming took 5 bases from V and 8 from J; bases not matched to a gene: 9. In DNA, the CDR3 is TGTGCCAGCAGTCAGATCGGACAGGGGGGAGACACCATATATTTT. It encodes CASSQIGQGGDTIYF. The variable domain in full, completed from reference TRBV28 and TRBJ1-3, reads DVKVTQSSRYLVKRTGEKVFLECVQDMDHENMFWYRQDPGLGLRLIYFSYDVKMKEKGDIPEGYSVSREKKERFSLILESASTNQTSMYLCASSQIGQGGDTIYFGEGSWLTVV.

This clonotype is large within its sample. For a library built for alpha chains, this beta chain is a stray read; little rests on its size. The chain uses TRBV6-6 and TRBJ1-1; D remains ambiguous. The V end was cut by 4 bases, the J end by 4 bases, with 7 bases between. This CDR3 has 12 amino acids. Germline V gives CDR1 MNHNY, CDR2 SVGAGI (reference sequence). The CDR3 DNA reads TGTGCCAGCAGTTCCCCAGCCACTGAAGCTTTCTTT. Its translation is CASSSPATEAFF.

In its sample, this clonotype is medium-sized. Within a library made for alpha chains, this beta chain is off target, and its count is uninformative. The J gene is TRBJ2-3, the V gene TRBV5-6; possibly TRBD1 for D (7 bases). Germline V lookup: CDR1 SGHDT, CDR2 YYEEEE. Trimming stripped 3 bases from V and 1 base from J, with 15 bases between. This CDR3 has 16 amino acids. The CDR3 DNA reads TGTGCCAGCAGCTCGGTGCGGGACAGCCGCACAGATACGCAGTATTTT. This sequence encodes CASSSVRDSRTDTQYF.

Of note for this clonotype: In a library made to pick up alpha chains, this beta chain is a stray read with a size that means little. The rearrangement uses TRBV7-2 and TRBJ2-7, with D possibly being TRBD1 (5 bases). CDR3 size: 13 residues. CDR1 and CDR2 (germline): SGHTA, FQGNSA. V was cut by 5 bases and J by 4 bases, with 12 bases left in between. CDR3 in DNA: TGTGCCAGCAGCCAAAATCGACAGTACGAGCAGTACTTC. Translation: CASSQNRQYEQYF.

As concerns this clonotype: A library prepared for alpha chains yielded this beta chain as an off-target read; its size is of little meaning. The chain combines TRBV29-1 with TRBJ2-7; 9 nucleotides match TRBD1. This CDR3 is 12 amino acids long. In germline, CDR1 is SQVTM, CDR2 ANQGSEA. V gave up 7 bases and J gave up 5 bases; unmatched junction bases: 6. CDR3 loop: CSGGTGLDEQYF. The CDR3 DNA reads TGCAGCGGTGGGACAGGGCTGGACGAGCAGTACTTC.

This clonotype is termed medium-sized. Since the library was made to target alpha chains, this beta chain is a stray read and its abundance is not meaningful. This chain uses TRBV20-1 with TRBJ2-5; no clear D. CDR3 length: 13 residues. Germline values: CDR1 DFQATT, CDR2 SNEGSKA (reference sequence). Trimming stripped 3 bases from V and 1 base from J, with 9 bases between. CDR3 nucleotides: TGCAGTGCTAGCAACACCCGCCAAGAGACCCAGTACTTC. It translates to CSASNTRQETQYF.

This clonotype rates as medium-sized. In a library made to pick up alpha chains, this beta chain is a stray read with a size that means little. The gene calls are TRBV7-9 and TRBJ2-2, with TRBD1 as a possible D gene (5 bases). Germline V gene data show CDR1 as SEHNR and CDR2 as FQNEAQ (reference sequence). The CDR3 is 15 amino acids. V lost 3 bases and J lost 2, with 10 bases in between. As DNA, the CDR3 is TGTGCCAGCAGCTTGAGGACACGCAACACCGGGGAGCTGTTTTTT. Translated: CASSLRTRNTGELFF.

By share, this clonotype counts as large (0.1 to 1%). Within a library made for alpha chains, this beta chain is off target, and its count is uninformative. The genes are TRBV5-6 and TRBJ2-5; D possibly corresponds to TRBD1 (6 bases). There are 15 residues in the CDR3. Trimming stripped 4 bases from V and 6 bases from J, with 19 bases between. The germline CDR1 and CDR2 sequences are SGHDT and YYEEEE. CDR3 coding DNA: TGTGCCAGCAGCCCAGGGGACGGTATTTCTAAGACCCAGTACTTC. Translated: CASSPGDGISKTQYF.

Judged by abundance, this clonotype is medium-sized. The size of this beta chain means little, since it is a stray read in a library made for alpha chains. V usage is TRBV11-3 and J usage is TRBJ2-3, with a weak D call TRBD2 (6 bases). Germline CDR1 reads SGHNT; CDR2 reads YENEEA. The CDR3 loop spans 14 amino acids. V was trimmed by 2 bases and J by 1 base, leaving 7 bases between them. The CDR3 sequence: CASSLRRGTDTQYF. In DNA, the CDR3 is TGTGCCAGCAGCTTACGGAGGGGCACAGATACGCAGTATTTT.

A note on this clonotype: This beta chain is an off-target read within a library intended for alpha chains, so its frequency means little. The chain has TRBV3-1 and TRBJ2-5; D is uncertain. Germline CDR1 and CDR2: LGHDT and YNNKEL (reference sequence). Deletions cut 1 base from V and 4 bases from J, with 10 bases between. The CDR3 loop spans 14 amino acids. DNA for the CDR3: TGTGCCAGCAGCCAAGCTGCCCTGCGAGAGACCCAGTACTTC. Translation: CASSQAALRETQYF.